The 20 T cell receptor beta chains below all came from one sample that was sequenced in a study of neoadjuvant nivolumab and ipilimumab in lung cancer. Sequencing was performed with immunoSEQ multiplex PCR; in TCRdb, only in-frame clones are kept and a portion is missing. Of fewer than 35,000 clones listed, over 75% were seen once; the top ten hold 4.5% to 5%. The sequencing here drew on peripheral blood, taken after neoadjuvant nivolumab, alone or with ipilimumab, at or shortly before surgery. Source of these receptors: an adult with non-small cell lung cancer.

The chain has TRBV21-1 and TRBJ2-7; TRBD2, the table's D call, was not compared with the DNA. TRBV21-1 is assigned pseudogene status. This CDR3 is built from 14 residues. CDR3 sequence (DNA): TGTGCCAGCAGCAAAGGGACTGAATCCTACGAGCAGTACTTC. The encoded protein is CASSKGTESYEQYF.

The sample holds one count of this clone. This sequence joins TRBV5-1 and TRBJ2-2; no firm D call. CDR1 SGHRS and CDR2 YFSETQ come from the germline V gene. V gave up 0 bases and J gave up 3 bases, with 6 bases separating them. The CDR3 loop spans 14 amino acids. The CDR3 sequence: CASSLGTYTGELFF. CDR3 bases: TGCGCCAGCAGCTTGGGGACCTACACCGGGGAGCTGTTTTTT.

The chain combines TRBV25-1 with TRBJ2-2; no definite D call. From germline, CDR1 is MGHDK and CDR2 SYGVNS. This CDR3 has 16 amino acids. V gave up 0 bases and J gave up 9 bases, with 17 bases separating them. The CDR3 here is CASSEYFGRSSRELFF. CDR3 coding DNA: TGTGCCAGCAGTGAATATTTTGGCCGTTCGTCCCGGGAGCTGTTTTTT.

V and J are TRBV7-9 and TRBJ2-1, with unresolved D. Trimming took 4 bases from V and 3 from J, leaving 16 bases between them. The CDR3 runs 16 residues. Germline CDR1 is SEHNR and CDR2 is FQNEAQ (reference sequence). This CDR3 reads CASSSERKISYNEQFF. The CDR3 DNA is TGTGCCAGCAGCTCCGAAAGGAAGATCAGCTACAATGAGCAGTTCTTC.

The genes are TRBV6-5 and TRBJ1-1, with 10 bases aligning to TRBD1. Losses at the gene ends were 1 base for V and 3 bases for J; bases not matched to a gene: 2. The CDR3 sequence is 15 residues long. The germline V gene encodes CDR1 MNHEY and CDR2 SVGAGI. CDR3 sequence: CASSYYGTGDTEAFF. CDR3 nucleotides: TGTGCCAGCAGTTACTATGGGACAGGGGACACTGAAGCTTTCTTT.

V usage is TRBV13 and J usage is TRBJ2-7, with D possibly called TRBD1 or TRBD2 (5 bases each). Germline loops: CDR1 PRHDT, CDR2 FYEKMQ (reference sequence). The V gene lost 0 bases and the J gene lost 6 bases, with 21 bases spanning the gap. The CDR3 has 17 residues. The CDR3 bases are TGTGCCAGCAGCTTAGGGAGGGGCGGCTATTCTCCACTCGAGCAGTACTTC. Encoded protein: CASSLGRGGYSPLEQYF.

A note on this clone: It is likely a read error, because the conserved phenylalanine at the end of the CDR3 is missing. The DNA is left out, because the CDR3 cannot be placed on it with certainty; the CDR3 is given as TCRdb lists it. The chain recombines TRBV12-2 with TRBJ2-2. TRBV12-2 is noted as a pseudogene. The length of the CDR3 is 10 amino acids, counting both ends. CDR3 protein: CASRLADRGP.

The CDR3 here is CASRSRSSSYNSPLHF. The CDR3 coding sequence is TGTGCCAGCAGGAGCAGGTCGAGCTCCTATAATTCACCCCTCCACTTT. The chain carries TRBV2 and TRBJ1-6, with D unclear. The germline V and J ends were trimmed by 6 bases and 0 bases, with 12 bases remaining between them. The CDR3 is made up of 16 amino acids. Germline CDR1 is SNHLY and CDR2 is FYNNEI. The entire variable domain, with the rest obtained from reference TRBV2 and TRBJ1-6, is as follows: EPEVTQTPSHQVTQMGQEVILRCVPISNHLYFYWYRQILGQKVEFLVSFYNNEISEKSEIFDDQFSVERPDGSNFTLKIRSTKLEDSAMYFCASRSRSSSYNSPLHFGNGTRLTVT.

The chain employs TRBV20-1 and TRBJ2-7; D gene ambiguous. This CDR3 contains 11 residues. Trimming took 2 bases from V and 5 from J, leaving 7 bases between them. Looked up from germline, CDR1 is DFQATT and CDR2 is SNEGSKA (reference sequence). The CDR3 sequence: CSARLKNEQYF. The CDR3 DNA follows: TGCAGTGCTAGACTTAAGAACGAGCAGTACTTC.

V and J are TRBV10-2 and TRBJ2-1; weak D call: TRBD2 (5 bases). Trimming pared 6 bases from V and 3 bases from J, leaving 9 bases between. The CDR3 length is 13 residues. Germline loops: CDR1 WSHSY, CDR2 SAAADI. CDR3 in amino acids: CASSTLGYNEQFF. For the CDR3, the DNA is TGCGCCAGCAGCACACTAGGCTACAATGAGCAGTTCTTC.

The chain couples TRBV7-9 to TRBJ2-6; TRBD1 might be the D (5 bases). Germline CDR1 SEHNR, CDR2 FQNEAQ (reference sequence). The CDR3 covers 15 residues. Trimming cost V 3 bases and J 1 base, with 7 bases left between them. This chain's CDR3 is CASSLAGSGANVLTF. In nucleotides, the CDR3 is TGTGCCAGCAGCTTGGCAGGGTCTGGGGCCAACGTCCTGACTTTC.

V usage is TRBV6-5 and J usage is TRBJ2-2; 8 bases map to TRBD1. The CDR3 runs to 15 residues. Germline trimming cut 4 bases from V and 4 bases from J; bases unmatched to any gene: 5. Germline V lookup: CDR1 MNHEY, CDR2 SVGAGI. The CDR3 spells CASSSPGGFTGELFF. The CDR3 DNA sequence: TGTGCCAGCAGTTCCCCAGGGGGCTTCACCGGGGAGCTGTTTTTT.

The chain joins TRBV4-3 to TRBJ1-3; D remains unclear. The CDR3 length is 15 residues. Germline CDR1 and CDR2: LGHNA and YSLEER. V was pared by 1 base and J by 4 bases, with 11 bases between. CDR3 sequence (DNA): TGCGCCAGCAGCCAAGCGGGAATGGGGGGAAACACCATATATTTT. The encoded protein is CASSQAGMGGNTIYF.

The rearrangement uses TRBV6-1 and TRBJ1-5, with 8 bases matching TRBD1. This CDR3 spans 13 amino acids. CDR1 is MNHNS and CDR2 is SASEGT in the germline V gene. The J segment lost 6 bases and the V segment lost 7 bases, leaving 5 bases of the junction unmatched. CDR3 bases: TGTGCCAGCACTGGACAGGGTACTCAGCCCCAGCATTTT. Translating gives CASTGQGTQPQHF.

This clone was seen a single time. The chain uses TRBV6-1 and TRBJ2-5; D gene ambiguous. The CDR3 contains 12 residues. V was clipped by 5 bases and J by 1 base, with 5 bases between them. Germline V gene lookup returns CDR1 MNHNS and CDR2 SASEGT. CDR3 DNA: TGTGCCAGCAGTCACACCCAAGAGACCCAGTACTTC. Protein sequence: CASSHTQETQYF.

The chain uses TRBV6-4 and TRBJ2-3; 10 bases align to TRBD2. From germline, CDR1 is MRHNA and CDR2 SNTAGT. The CDR3 has 15 amino acids. V lost 3 bases and J lost 5; bases outside the gene matches: 5. CDR3 protein: CASSDSAGGLDTQYF. The CDR3 coding sequence is TGTGCCAGCAGTGATTCAGCGGGGGGGTTAGATACGCAGTATTTT.

J is TRBJ1-2 and V is TRBV10-3; TRBD1 is a possible D gene (5 bases). CDR3 length: 15 amino acids. The V gene's germline CDR1 is ENHRY and CDR2 SYGVKD. Trimming took 0 bases from V and 8 from J, leaving 16 bases between them. CDR3 sequence (DNA): TGTGCCATCAGTGAGTCGAGAGGCAGGGTAGTGGGCTACACCTTC. It is translated as CAISESRGRVVGYTF.

A single count supports this clone. The V and J genes are TRBV19 and TRBJ2-5; 9 bases map to TRBD1. Losses at the gene ends were 9 bases for V and 4 bases for J; bases not matched to a gene: 12. This CDR3 contains 15 residues. CDR1 LNHDA and CDR2 SQIVND come from the germline V gene (reference sequence). CDR3 in DNA: TGTGCCAGCAAAGGACAGGGGAGAGGTGGAGAGACCCAGTACTTC. Protein sequence: CASKGQGRGGETQYF.

This clone counts as large. The chain employs TRBV9 and TRBJ1-2, with D possibly matching TRBD1 (5 bases). CDR1 and CDR2 from the germline V gene are SGDLS and YYNGEE. This CDR3 is 13 amino acids long. V lost 0 bases and J 8 bases, leaving 11 bases between the germline ends. Here the CDR3 DNA reads TGTGCCAGCAGCGTAGAAGGAGGGGAAGGCTACACCTTC. This translates into CASSVEGGEGYTF.

The chain combines TRBV5-1 with TRBJ1-5; D unresolved. Germline-derived CDR1 and CDR2 are SGHRS and YFSETQ. V was trimmed by 3 bases and J by 4 bases, leaving 8 bases between them. The CDR3 extends over 13 amino acids. CDR3 DNA sequence: TGCGCCAGCAGCTCGGACCAAAATCAGCCCCAGCATTTT. Translation gives CASSSDQNQPQHF.